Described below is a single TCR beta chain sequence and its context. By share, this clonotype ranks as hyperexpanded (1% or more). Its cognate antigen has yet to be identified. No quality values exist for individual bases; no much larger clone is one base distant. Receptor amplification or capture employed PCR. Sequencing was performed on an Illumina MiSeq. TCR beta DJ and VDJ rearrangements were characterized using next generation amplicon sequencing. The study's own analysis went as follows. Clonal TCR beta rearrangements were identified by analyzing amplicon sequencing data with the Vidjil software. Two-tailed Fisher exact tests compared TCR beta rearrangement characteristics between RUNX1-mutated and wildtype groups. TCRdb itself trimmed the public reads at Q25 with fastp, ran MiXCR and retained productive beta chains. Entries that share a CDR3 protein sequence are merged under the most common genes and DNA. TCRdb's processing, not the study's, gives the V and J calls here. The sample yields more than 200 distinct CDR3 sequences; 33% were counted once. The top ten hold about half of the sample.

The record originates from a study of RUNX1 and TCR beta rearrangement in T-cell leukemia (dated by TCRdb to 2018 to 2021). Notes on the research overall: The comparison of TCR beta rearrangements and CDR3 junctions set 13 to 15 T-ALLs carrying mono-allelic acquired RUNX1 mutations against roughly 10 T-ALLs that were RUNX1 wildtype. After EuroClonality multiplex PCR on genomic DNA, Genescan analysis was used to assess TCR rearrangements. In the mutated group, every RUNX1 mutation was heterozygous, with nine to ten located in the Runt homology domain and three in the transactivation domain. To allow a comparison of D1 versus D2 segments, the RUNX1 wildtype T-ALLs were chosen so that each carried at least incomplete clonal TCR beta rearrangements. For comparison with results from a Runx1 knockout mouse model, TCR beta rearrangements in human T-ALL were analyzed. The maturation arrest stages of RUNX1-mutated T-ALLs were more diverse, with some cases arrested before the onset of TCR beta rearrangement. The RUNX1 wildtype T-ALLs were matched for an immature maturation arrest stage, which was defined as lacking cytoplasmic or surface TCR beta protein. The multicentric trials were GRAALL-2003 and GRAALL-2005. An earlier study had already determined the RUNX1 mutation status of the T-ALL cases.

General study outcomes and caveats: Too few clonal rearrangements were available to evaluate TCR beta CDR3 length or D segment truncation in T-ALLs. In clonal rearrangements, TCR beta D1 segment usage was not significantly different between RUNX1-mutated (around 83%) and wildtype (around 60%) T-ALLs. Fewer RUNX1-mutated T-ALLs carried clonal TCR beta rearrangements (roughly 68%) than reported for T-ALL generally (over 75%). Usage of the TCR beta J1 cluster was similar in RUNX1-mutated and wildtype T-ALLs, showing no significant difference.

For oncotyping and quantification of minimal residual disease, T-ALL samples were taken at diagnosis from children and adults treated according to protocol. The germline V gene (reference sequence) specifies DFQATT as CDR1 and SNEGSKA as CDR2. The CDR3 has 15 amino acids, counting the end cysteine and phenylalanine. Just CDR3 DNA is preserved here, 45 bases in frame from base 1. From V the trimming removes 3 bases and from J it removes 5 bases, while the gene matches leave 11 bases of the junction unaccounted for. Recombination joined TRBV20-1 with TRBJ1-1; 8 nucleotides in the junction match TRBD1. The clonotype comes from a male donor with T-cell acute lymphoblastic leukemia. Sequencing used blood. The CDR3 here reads CSASTTDRGGTEAFF. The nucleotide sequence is TGCAGTGCTAGTACTACTGACAGGGGAGGGACTGAAGCTTTCTTT.